These 30 T cell receptor beta chains originate from one sample sequenced in a study of human T cells and chemical hapten exposure. Documented time point: healthy volunteer bleed at 2 weeks. Someone pulled total RNA out of unfractionated whole blood. In TCRdb, the RACE reads were re-called with MiXCR into one record per CDR3 protein. The profile shows tens of thousands of distinct CDR3 sequences, roughly 8.5% of them singletons. Sequenced material: whole blood. The receptors derive from a female donor in good health. Some clones in this sample may be carry-over from other donors' samples.

The sample holds a few counts of this clonotype. The chain employs TRBV5-1 and TRBJ1-4, with D unclear. Germline values: CDR1 SGHRS, CDR2 YFSETQ. The CDR3 is made up of 13 amino acids. The V end was cut by 1 base, the J end by 7 bases, with 8 bases between. The CDR3 nucleotides are TGCGCCAGCAGCTTGTTGGGAAGTGAAAAACTGTTTTTT. This gives the protein CASSLLGSEKLFF.

This clonotype was detected only a few times. J is TRBJ2-5 and V is TRBV30, with TRBD2 identical over 16 bases. The CDR3 has 18 residues. CDR1 and CDR2 (germline): GTSNPN, SVGIG (reference sequence). V lost 2 bases, J lost 2 bases, and 8 bases stayed unmatched. This chain's CDR3 is CAWSRGTSGRGRQETQYF. CDR3 DNA sequence: TGTGCCTGGAGTCGGGGGACTAGCGGGAGGGGTAGGCAAGAGACCCAGTACTTC.

This clonotype came up many times. The chain carries TRBV5-1 and TRBJ1-5; 7 bases agree with TRBD1. Germline V gene lookup returns CDR1 SGHRS and CDR2 YFSETQ. This CDR3 is 17 amino acids long. V lost 1 base to trimming and J lost 0 bases; unmatched junction nucleotides: 7. As DNA, the CDR3 is TGCGCCAGCAGCTTGCGTCAGGGGGAACATAGCAATCAGCCCCAGCATTTT. Its protein is CASSLRQGEHSNQPQHF.

J is TRBJ1-1 and V is TRBV7-9, with 7 bases identical to TRBD1. After removal of 7 bases from V and 8 bases from J, the junction contained 10 bases not matched to a gene. Germline V gene lookup returns CDR1 SEHNR and CDR2 FQNEAQ (reference sequence). CDR3 size: 13 residues. CDR3 sequence reads: CASTPGGSTEAFF. CDR3 DNA: TGTGCCAGCACCCCAGGGGGGTCGACCGAAGCTTTCTTT.

This clonotype was detected a few times. The chain recombines TRBV12-3 or TRBV12-4 with TRBJ2-7; D not certain. The CDR3 has 14 residues. The ends were cut back, 5 bases at V and 1 base at J, with 12 bases in the middle. As DNA, the CDR3 is TGTGCCAGCAGTCAAGGACCGAAGTCCTACGAGCAGTACTTC. Residues: CASSQGPKSYEQYF.

This clonotype was counted many times. V and J are TRBV27 and TRBJ2-4; TRBD2 might be the D (6 bases). Germline CDR1 is MNHEY and CDR2 is SMNVEV (reference sequence). CDR3 length equals 15 residues. V was trimmed by 5 bases and J by 5 bases, leaving 16 bases between them. The CDR3 sequence is CASSPKTRYQNIQYF. The CDR3 DNA reads TGTGCCAGCAGTCCGAAGACTAGATATCAAAACATTCAGTACTTC.

V and J are TRBV5-1 and TRBJ2-5; 8 bases align to TRBD1. Germline trimming cut 0 bases from V and 0 bases from J; bases unmatched to any gene: 1. CDR1 SGHRS and CDR2 YFSETQ come from the germline V gene. The CDR3 is 15 amino acids. In nucleotides, the CDR3 is TGCGCCAGCAGCTTGGGACAGGGGCACCAAGAGACCCAGTACTTC. As protein: CASSLGQGHQETQYF. Full variable domain (missing parts from reference TRBV5-1 and TRBJ2-5): KAGVTQTPRYLIKTRGQQVTLSCSPISGHRSVSWYQQTPGQGLQFLFEYFSETQRNKGNFPGRFSGRQFSNSRSEMNVSTLELGDSALYLCASSLGQGHQETQYFGPGTRLLVL.

This clonotype came up many times. A junction boundary mismatches the germline segment, possibly from a read error. This chain connects TRBV9 to TRBJ2-7; D gene unclear. CDR1 is SGDLS and CDR2 is YYNGEE in the germline V gene. This CDR3 is built from 12 residues. CDR3 sequence reads: CASSVDSSEQYF. CDR3 DNA: TGTGCCAGCAGCGTAGATTCCTCCGAGCAGTACTTC.

This chain uses TRBV4-1 with TRBJ2-1, with 14 bases lining up with TRBD2. The J segment lost 7 bases and the V segment lost 0 bases, leaving 17 bases of the junction unmatched. CDR1 is MGHRA, CDR2 YSYEKL, per germline. The CDR3 consists of 21 residues. The CDR3 sequence: CASSQDPRLAGGRPMRNEQFF. The CDR3, as DNA: TGCGCCAGCAGCCAAGACCCCCGACTAGCGGGAGGGCGGCCTATGCGGAATGAGCAGTTCTTC.

The chain uses TRBV7-9 and TRBJ1-2; TRBD1 is a possible D gene (6 bases). This CDR3 has 14 amino acids. The V and J ends lost 5 bases and 3 bases respectively, with 13 bases between them. In germline, CDR1 is SEHNR, CDR2 FQNEAQ (reference sequence). CDR3 sequence: CASSHATGHYGYTF. CDR3 sequence (DNA): TGTGCCAGCAGCCACGCGACAGGCCACTATGGCTACACCTTC.

The CDR3 region is CASSESGSYNSPLHF. CDR3 nucleotides: TGTGCCAGCAGTGAATCTGGGTCCTATAATTCACCCCTCCACTTT. This sequence joins TRBV25-1 and TRBJ1-6; unclear D gene. The V gene's germline CDR1 is MGHDK and CDR2 SYGVNS. The CDR3 sequence is 15 residues long. V was cut by 1 base and J by 1 base, with 5 bases left in between.

The sample holds many counts of this clonotype. The V call is TRBV12-3 or TRBV12-4, the J call TRBJ2-1; 11 nucleotides line up with TRBD1. Unmatched junction bases numbered 6, after V lost 5 bases and J lost 6 bases. This CDR3 is built from 15 residues. The CDR3 spells CASSLTGTGGNEQFF. Written as DNA, the CDR3 is TGTGCCAGCAGTCTCACCGGGACAGGGGGCAATGAGCAGTTCTTC.

The chain links TRBV5-5 to TRBJ1-3; TRBD1 is a possible D gene (5 bases). V was clipped by 0 bases and J by 8 bases, with 24 bases between them. The CDR3 covers 18 residues. Germline V gene lookup returns CDR1 SGHKS and CDR2 YYEKEE (reference sequence). CDR3 sequence (DNA): TGTGCCAGCAGCTTGGGTGGTTCGGGGACCCGACTCGGGGACACCATATATTTT. Translating it yields CASSLGGSGTRLGDTIYF. Combining the CDR3 with reference TRBV5-5 and TRBJ1-3 gives the whole variable domain DAGVTQSPTHLIKTRGQQVTLRCSPISGHKSVSWYQQVLGQGPQFIFQYYEKEERGRGNFPDRFSARQFPNYSSELNVNALLLGDSALYLCASSLGGSGTRLGDTIYFGEGSWLTVV.

V and J are TRBV29-1 and TRBJ1-2; D not certain. CDR1 and CDR2 (germline): SQVTM, ANQGSEA. The V and J ends lost 3 bases and 7 bases respectively, with 9 bases between them. The CDR3 spans 11 residues. The CDR3 region is CSVDSGRGYTF. The CDR3 region has the DNA TGCAGCGTTGATTCCGGTCGTGGCTACACCTTC.

The gene calls are TRBV20-1 and TRBJ2-7; unclear D gene. The germline V gene encodes CDR1 DFQATT and CDR2 SNEGSKA (reference sequence). V was shortened by 7 bases and J by 0 bases, with 13 bases between the two germline ends. This CDR3 is built from 13 residues. The CDR3 loop is CSVGEGPSYEQYF. In nucleotides, the CDR3 is TGCAGTGTTGGAGAAGGGCCCTCCTACGAGCAGTACTTC.

The chain links TRBV29-1 to TRBJ2-1, with 8 bases that match TRBD1. CDR1 SQVTM and CDR2 ANQGSEA come from the germline V gene. The CDR3 runs 13 residues. V was pared by 7 bases and J by 2 bases, with 4 bases of the junction left unmatched. CDR3 coding DNA: TGCAGCGCTGGGACAGGCCCCTACAATGAGCAGTTCTTC. It is translated as CSAGTGPYNEQFF.

Details on this clonotype: A read error is likely, as this CDR3 ends without the conserved phenylalanine or tryptophan. The J gene is TRBJ2-7, the V gene TRBV5-6; D is unclear. The germline gives CDR1 SGHDT, CDR2 YYEEEE. Trimming removed 3 bases from V and 3 bases from J, with 13 bases in between. The CDR3 spans 14 residues. CDR3 bases: TGTGCCAGCAGCTCATGGACGGATTTCTACGAGCAGTACTTG. Translating it yields CASSSWTDFYEQYL.

By share, this clonotype counts as medium-sized (0.01 to 0.1%). The genes are TRBV20-1 and TRBJ2-7; possibly TRBD2 for D (6 bases). Looked up from germline, CDR1 is DFQATT and CDR2 is SNEGSKA (reference sequence). The CDR3 is 13 amino acids. V was shortened by 5 bases and J by 7 bases, with 18 bases between the two germline ends. The CDR3 DNA reads TGCAGTGCTCGCTCGGGGGAAGTAGGGGAGCAGTACTTC. Translating gives CSARSGEVGEQYF.

This clonotype has more than one count but fewer than ten. This chain joins TRBV30 and TRBJ1-1; a weak D match, TRBD1 (5 bases). The CDR3 is made up of 13 amino acids. Germline CDR1 and CDR2: GTSNPN and SVGIG (reference sequence). The germline V and J ends were trimmed by 3 bases and 4 bases, with 12 bases remaining between them. This CDR3 reads CAWRLQGGTEAFF. DNA of the CDR3: TGTGCCTGGAGGCTCCAGGGAGGCACTGAAGCTTTCTTT.

This clonotype was observed a few times. This chain uses TRBV7-8 with TRBJ2-1; perhaps TRBD2 as D (6 bases). The V gene lost 3 bases and the J gene lost 5 bases, with 14 bases spanning the gap. Germline lookup yields CDR1 SGHVS and CDR2 FQNEAQ. The CDR3 has 15 residues. The DNA for the CDR3 is TGTGCCAGCAGCTTTTACGGGACTCATAACAATGAGCAGTTCTTC. Protein: CASSFYGTHNNEQFF. The full variable domain, with the rest looked up from reference TRBV7-8 and TRBJ2-1, is GAGVSQSPRYKVAKRGQDVALRCDPISGHVSLFWYQQALGQGPEFLTYFQNEAQLDKSGLPSDRFFAERPEGSVSTLKIQRTQQEDSAVYLCASSFYGTHNNEQFFGPGTRLTVL.

This clonotype has ten or more counts. The J gene is TRBJ2-7, the V gene TRBV7-2, with D unresolved. The CDR3 consists of 16 residues. CDR1 is SGHTA, CDR2 FQGNSA, per germline. The V and J ends lost 4 bases and 12 bases respectively, with 28 bases between them. The CDR3 is CASSSATSQGPVGRYF. As DNA, the CDR3 is TGTGCCAGCAGCTCTGCAACCTCTCAAGGGCCTGTTGGCAGGTACTTC.

This clonotype was found many times. V is TRBV2 and J is TRBJ2-2; D uncertain. Germline V gene lookup returns CDR1 SNHLY and CDR2 FYNNEI. This CDR3 spans 13 amino acids. The V gene lost 1 base and the J gene lost 7 bases, with 7 bases spanning the gap. The CDR3 region has the DNA TGTGCCAGCAGTGAAGATGCGGTCGGGGAGCTGTTTTTT. Translation: CASSEDAVGELFF.

The chain joins TRBV15 to TRBJ1-1; maybe TRBD1 (5 bases). The ends were cut back, 3 bases at V and 4 bases at J, with 18 bases in the middle. The CDR3 loop spans 16 amino acids. Germline V gene lookup returns CDR1 LNHNV and CDR2 YYDKDF (reference sequence). The CDR3 sequence is CATSRGENPGGTEAFF. The DNA for the CDR3 is TGTGCCACCAGCAGGGGCGAGAATCCCGGGGGCACTGAAGCTTTCTTT.

This clonotype was seen ten or more times. The CDR3 here is CSARPSESDEQYF. Written as DNA, the CDR3 is TGCAGTGCTAGACCCAGCGAGAGTGACGAGCAGTACTTC. The rearrangement joins TRBV20-1 to TRBJ2-7; D is undetermined. Germline CDR1 is DFQATT and CDR2 is SNEGSKA (reference sequence). The CDR3 length is 13 residues. Deletions cut 2 bases from V and 5 bases from J, with 13 bases between.

This clonotype has ten or more counts. This chain joins TRBV5-1 and TRBJ2-2; the match to TRBD2 covers 12 bases. Germline lookup yields CDR1 SGHRS and CDR2 YFSETQ. The CDR3 runs 18 residues. The V gene end was trimmed by 5 bases and the J gene end by 1 base; junction bases not matched to a gene: 9. The CDR3 sequence is CASRPGRTSGMNTGELFF. The CDR3 DNA is TGCGCCAGCAGGCCAGGGAGGACTAGCGGGATGAACACCGGGGAGCTGTTTTTT. Supplemented by reference TRBV5-1 and TRBJ2-2, the full variable domain reads KAGVTQTPRYLIKTRGQQVTLSCSPISGHRSVSWYQQTPGQGLQFLFEYFSETQRNKGNFPGRFSGRQFSNSRSEMNVSTLELGDSALYLCASRPGRTSGMNTGELFFGEGSRLTVL.

The chain uses TRBV3-1 and TRBJ2-2; the D gene is possibly TRBD2 (6 bases). V shed 4 bases and J shed 3 bases, with 12 bases lying between them. The CDR3 sequence is 15 residues long. Germline-derived CDR1 and CDR2 are LGHDT and YNNKEL (reference sequence). The CDR3: CASSPLASHTGELFF. The CDR3, as DNA: TGTGCCAGCAGCCCTCTAGCGTCCCACACCGGGGAGCTGTTTTTT. Full variable domain (outside the CDR3, taken from reference TRBV3-1 and TRBJ2-2): DTAVSQTPKYLVTQMGNDKSIKCEQNLGHDTMYWYKQDSKKFLKIMFSYNNKELIINETVPNRFSPKSPDKAHLNLHINSLELGDSAVYFCASSPLASHTGELFFGEGSRLTVL.

This clonotype was found many times. The CDR3 is CASSLVIGEAFF. In DNA, the CDR3 is TGTGCCAGCAGTTTAGTCATCGGTGAAGCTTTCTTT. The V and J genes are TRBV28 and TRBJ1-1; D is undetermined. The CDR3 is made up of 12 amino acids. Trimming removed 2 bases from V and 7 bases from J, with 8 bases in between. Germline V gene data show CDR1 as MDHEN and CDR2 as SYDVKM.

This clonotype was counted a few times. The chain couples TRBV6-1 to TRBJ1-5; 7 bases fit TRBD1. J lost 3 bases, V lost 4 bases, and 3 bases had no gene match. Germline loops: CDR1 MNHNS, CDR2 SASEGT. This CDR3 is 14 amino acids long. The CDR3 protein is CASSGDRYNQPQHF. DNA of the CDR3: TGTGCCAGCAGTGGGGACAGATACAATCAGCCCCAGCATTTT.

This clonotype has more than one count but fewer than ten. This chain links TRBV6-2 or TRBV6-3 with TRBJ2-7; 13 bases match TRBD2. V shed 0 bases and J 3 bases; nucleotides not matched to a gene: 2. From germline, CDR1 is MNHEY and CDR2 SVGEGT. The CDR3 is 16 amino acids. CDR3 nucleotide sequence: TGTGCCAGCAGTTACTCGAGGACTAGCGGGAGCTACGAGCAGTACTTC. Its protein product is CASSYSRTSGSYEQYF.

This clonotype was detected ten times or more. The rearrangement joins TRBV6-2 or TRBV6-3 to TRBJ2-1; D is undetermined. Germline V gene lookup returns CDR1 MNHEY and CDR2 SVGEGT. The CDR3 loop spans 14 amino acids. Trimming removed 7 bases from V and 7 bases from J, with 17 bases in between. For the CDR3, the DNA is TGTGCCAGCATAATGTCCCCTGGGCGGAATGAGCAGTTCTTC. Translation gives CASIMSPGRNEQFF.